What follows are 14 T cell receptor beta chains derived from one specimen sequenced in a study of blood T cell repertoires in COVID-19. The method was immunoSEQ multiplex PCR; TCRdb's version includes in-frame clones alone and lacks a portion of them. The data contain just over 75,000 clones, 80% of them singletons. The sequencing input was peripheral blood. The receptors come from a man aged 55 to 69 with active or convalescent COVID-19.

This rearrangement joins TRBV9 to TRBJ2-5; D may be TRBD2 (6 bases). V was cut by 0 bases and J by 2 bases, with 11 bases left in between. The CDR3 has 15 amino acids. Germline CDR1 and CDR2: SGDLS and YYNGEE. DNA of the CDR3: TGTGCCAGCAGCGTAGCTGGACTATCACAAGAGACCCAGTACTTC. It specifies CASSVAGLSQETQYF.

The chain carries TRBV4-3 and TRBJ1-2; 8 positions match TRBD1. This CDR3 is 14 amino acids long. Germline CDR1 reads LGHNA; CDR2 reads YSLEER. V dropped 4 bases and J dropped 8; count of bases not matched to a gene: 9. CDR3 nucleotide sequence: TGCGCCAGCAGCCGAGGACAGGGTGCGAGGGGCTACACCTTC. As protein: CASSRGQGARGYTF.

The rearrangement joins TRBV18 to TRBJ2-7, with 12 bases that match TRBD1. J gave up 5 bases and V 1 base, and 3 bases lay outside the gene matches. The length of the CDR3 is 15 residues. Germline CDR1 is KGHSH and CDR2 is LQKENI. CDR3 coding DNA: TGTGCCAGCTCACCACGGGACAGGGGGCCTCACGAGCAGTACTTC. Translated, it gives CASSPRDRGPHEQYF.

The rearrangement links TRBV7-2 to TRBJ1-3, with a possible D match to TRBD1 (5 bases). This CDR3 contains 14 residues. V was clipped by 5 bases and J by 4 bases, with 12 bases between them. Per the germline V gene, CDR1 is SGHTA and CDR2 is FQGNSA. The CDR3 DNA reads TGTGCCAGCAGCGTAAAAGGGGCCGGAAACACCATATATTTT. The encoded protein is CASSVKGAGNTIYF.

This clone was seen a handful of times. The chain recombines TRBV9 with TRBJ2-3; no reliable D call. V dropped 0 bases and J dropped 1 base, with 6 bases sitting between them. Germline-derived CDR1 and CDR2 are SGDLS and YYNGEE. CDR3 length: 14 amino acids. CDR3 loop: CASSVAFGTDTQYF. CDR3 bases: TGTGCCAGCAGCGTAGCTTTTGGCACAGATACGCAGTATTTT.

The V and J genes are TRBV14 and TRBJ1-1; no clear D. V was cut by 1 base and J by 1 base, with 10 bases left in between. The CDR3 loop spans 15 amino acids. CDR1 is SGHDN and CDR2 is FVKESK in the germline V gene. This chain's CDR3 is CASSQGFEGNTEAFF. As DNA, the CDR3 is TGTGCCAGCAGCCAAGGGTTCGAGGGGAACACTGAAGCTTTCTTT.

This clone occurred a few times. This sample includes further DNA sequences coding for the same CDR3. The chain combines TRBV12-3 or TRBV12-4 with TRBJ1-1; D not resolved. The V gene lost 3 bases and the J gene lost 0 bases, with 5 bases spanning the gap. This CDR3 comprises 13 residues. The CDR3 is CASSLRVNTEAFF. The CDR3 region has the DNA TGTGCCAGCAGTTTGAGGGTGAACACTGAAGCTTTCTTT.

The V and J genes are TRBV6-5 and TRBJ1-1; the match to TRBD1 covers 8 bases. In germline, CDR1 is MNHEY, CDR2 SVGAGI. Trimming cost V 5 bases and J 6 bases; bases outside gene matches: 8. This CDR3 has 14 amino acids. The CDR3 spells CASSNRGIQAEAFF. The CDR3 DNA reads as TGTGCCAGCAGTAACAGGGGGATCCAGGCTGAAGCTTTCTTT.

V and J are TRBV2 and TRBJ2-5, with a tentative D call TRBD1 (5 bases). This CDR3 contains 15 residues. V was clipped by 5 bases and J by 1 base, with 14 bases between them. Germline lookup yields CDR1 SNHLY and CDR2 FYNNEI. The CDR3 DNA is TGTGCCAGCAGTCCAATTGGGGCAAGCCAAGAGACCCAGTACTTC. Its translation: CASSPIGASQETQYF.

The rearrangement links TRBV12-3 or TRBV12-4 to TRBJ2-7, with D tentatively TRBD2 (5 bases). The CDR3 has 13 amino acids. Between the trimmed V and J ends, which lost 6 bases and 2 bases, there was a span of 11 bases. In nucleotides, the CDR3 is TGTGCCAGCAGCACGAGAGGGACCTACGAGCAGTACTTC. As protein: CASSTRGTYEQYF.

This CDR3 reads CASSISAQASYNEQFF. CDR3 coding DNA: TGTGCCAGTAGTATTTCGGCCCAGGCGTCCTACAATGAGCAGTTCTTC. The gene calls are TRBV19 and TRBJ2-1; D gene unclear. The germline V gene encodes CDR1 LNHDA and CDR2 SQIVND (reference sequence). The CDR3 sequence is 16 residues long. V lost 3 bases, J lost 1 base, and 13 bases lay in between. Combining the CDR3 with reference TRBV19 and TRBJ2-1 gives the whole variable domain DGGITQSPKYLFRKEGQNVTLSCEQNLNHDAMYWYRQDPGQGLRLIYYSQIVNDFQKGDIAEGYSVSREKKESFPLTVTSAQKNPTAFYLCASSISAQASYNEQFFGPGTRLTVL.

This clone was observed a few times. The chain couples TRBV7-8 to TRBJ1-1; D is unresolved. The germline CDR1 and CDR2 sequences are SGHVS and FQNEAQ. CDR3 length equals 13 residues. Trimming shortened V by 1 base and J by 2 bases, and 5 bases separated the two germline ends. The CDR3 spells CASSLGINTEAFF. The CDR3 coding sequence is TGTGCCAGCAGCTTAGGTATAAACACTGAAGCTTTCTTT.

The genes are TRBV6-5 and TRBJ1-4; TRBD1 matches at 7 bases. Germline V gene sequence: CDR1 MNHEY, CDR2 SVGAGI. V lost 2 bases and J lost 3; bases outside the gene matches: 3. This CDR3 is built from 15 residues. In DNA form, the CDR3 reads TGTGCCAGCAGTTACGACAGGGCGGCTAATGAAAAACTGTTTTTT. Amino acids: CASSYDRAANEKLFF.

This clone was detected once. V and J are TRBV29-1 and TRBJ2-2, with 8 bases aligning to TRBD1. The V segment lost 7 bases and the J segment 8 bases; nucleotides outside the gene matches: 3. The CDR3 has 11 residues. Germline values: CDR1 SQVTM, CDR2 ANQGSEA. CDR3 region: CSGRQGGELFF. DNA for the CDR3: TGCAGCGGTCGACAGGGGGGGGAGCTGTTTTTT.